The T cell receptor (beta chain) under discussion was sequenced for a study of T cell repertoires in cytomegalovirus infection. Whole-study context: It can be stated that public TCR beta signatures indicated CMV infection as well as a matching HLA type.

A single record per CDR3 protein comes from TCRdb applying MiXCR to the reads. The sample consists of about 900,000 distinct CDR3 sequences, more than 25% of them appearing once. This clonotype has ten or more counts. Its antigen is as yet unknown. Findings of the study overall: What dominated the ex vivo response were HLA-C-restricted CMV-specific TCR beta clonotypes. Carriers of CMV plus the relevant HLA were identified by cumulative public TCR beta family frequency.

The CDR3 contains 15 residues. The junction had 10 bases not matched to a gene; V was cut back by 2 bases and J by 9 bases. From germline, CDR1 is MNHNY and CDR2 SVGAGI (reference sequence). This TCR was sampled from a human donor in good health (CMV status not recorded). Some clones in this sample may be carry-over from other donors' samples. The sample was cultured CD8+ T cells from PBMCs, taken from culture after CMV antigen stimulation. The chain uses TRBV6-6 and TRBJ1-2; 9 bases match TRBD1. The CDR3 protein is CASSYRTGAQHSYTF. DNA for the CDR3: TGTGCCAGCAGTTACCGGACAGGGGCGCAACACAGCTACACCTTC.